The rows below give T cell receptor beta chains drawn from one sample of a study of cytomegalovirus exposure and HLA in healthy donors. Profiled with immunoSEQ multiplex PCR; TCRdb holds only in-frame clones, not every one. Of under 200,000 clones listed, roughly 77% are singletons. The sequencing input was PBMCs. The receptors were sampled from a woman in her forties or fifties in good health and CMV-seropositive. CDR3s include the opening cysteine and the closing phenylalanine or tryptophan. A D gene is named only where the DNA matches it firmly. Clone size, where shown, is once, few, many, or a class for clones that have expanded.

j_call,d_call,clone_size,v_call,cdr3_length,cdr3_nt,cdr3_aa
TRBJ2-7,TRBD1,-,TRBV28,14,TGTGCCAGCAGAGGACAGGGTAGGCCCTACGAGCAGTACTTC,CASRGQGRPYEQYF
TRBJ1-5,TRBD1,few,TRBV19,15,TGTGCCAGTAGTTTGACAGGGGAAGGCAATCAGCCCCAGCATTTT,CASSLTGEGNQPQHF
TRBJ1-1,TRBD1,-,TRBV7-2,17,TGTGCCAGCAGCCCAACCCTACAGGGGGCGAGTTCCGCTGAAGCTTTCTTT,CASSPTLQGASSAEAFF
TRBJ1-6,TRBD1,few,TRBV28,14,TGTGCCACCGGGACAGGGGATAGGAGTTCACCCCTCCACTTT,CATGTGDRSSPLHF
TRBJ2-2,TRBD1,-,TRBV9,19,TGTGCCAGCAGCCCGGGACAGGGGAATAGCGGGCGGGTCACCGGGGAGCTGTTTTTT,CASSPGQGNSGRVTGELFF
TRBJ1-2,-,few,TRBV9,14,TGTGCCAGCAGCGTAGACGGTTTGAGGCGTGGCTACACCTTC,CASSVDGLRRGYTF
TRBJ2-1,-,-,TRBV9,13,TGTGCCAGCAGCATCCGGGACTACAATGAGCAGTTCTTC,CASSIRDYNEQFF
TRBJ1-4,-,-,TRBV4-3,15,TGCGCCAGCAGCCAAGATGTAGGAGTGTATGAAAAACTGTTTTTT,CASSQDVGVYEKLFF
TRBJ1-2,TRBD1,-,TRBV4-2,15,TGTGCCAGCAGCCAAACACAGGGGACTAACTATGGCTACACCTTC,CASSQTQGTNYGYTF
TRBJ1-4,TRBD1,few,TRBV5-6,14,TGTGCCAGCAGCGCGGGACAGCCTAATGAAAAACTGTTTTTT,CASSAGQPNEKLFF
TRBJ2-1,TRBD2,-,TRBV7-2,18,TGTGCCAGCAGCTTAGTCATCGGGAGGGCCGCGGGATACAATGAGCAGTTCTTC,CASSLVIGRAAGYNEQFF
TRBJ2-2,TRBD2,-,TRBV9,16,TGTGCCAGCAGCGTTCGTAGCGGGGGAAACACCGGGGAGCTGTTTTTT,CASSVRSGGNTGELFF
TRBJ1-2,-,-,TRBV19,13,TGTGCCAGTAGTTGGACACGGCTGGAGGGCTACACCTTC,CASSWTRLEGYTF
TRBJ2-1,TRBD2,-,TRBV9,16,TGTGCCAGCAGCCCCAGATCAGCGGGAGGGCCTGGGGAGCAGTTCTTC,CASSPRSAGGPGEQFF
TRBJ2-7,TRBD2,few,TRBV27,14,TGTGCCAGCAGCGGACTAGCGGGAGGGCCTAAGCAGTACTTC,CASSGLAGGPKQYF
TRBJ2-7,-,-,TRBV7-2,16,TGTGCCAGCAGCTTAGATCCCCAGCGGAGCCGCTACGAGCAGTACTTC,CASSLDPQRSRYEQYF
TRBJ2-1,-,-,TRBV6-1,14,TGTGCCAGCAGTGAGCGCACAGGGATCGATGAGCAGTTCTTC,CASSERTGIDEQFF
TRBJ2-7,TRBD2,few,TRBV11-2,17,TGTGCCAGCAGCCTCCTAACGGGGGGGGCTTTACCCTACGAGCAGTACTTC,CASSLLTGGALPYEQYF
TRBJ2-1,-,-,TRBV7-2,13,TGTGCCAGCAGCTTCAACAGGGACAATGAGCAGTTCTTC,CASSFNRDNEQFF
TRBJ2-1,TRBD2,once,TRBV4-3,18,TGCGCCAGCAGCCAAGGCGTCCTTTTAGCGGGGGGTTACAATGAGCAGTTCTTC,CASSQGVLLAGGYNEQFF
TRBJ1-4,-,-,TRBV29-1,13,TGCAGCGTTCGACATAGTTCTAATGAAAAACTGTTTTTT,CSVRHSSNEKLFF
TRBJ1-1,TRBD1,few,TRBV6-5,15,TGTGCCAGCAGTTACTCCCTTACAGGGGGCACTGAAGCTTTCTTT,CASSYSLTGGTEAFF
TRBJ2-5,TRBD2,-,TRBV15,13,TGTGCCACCAGCAGAGGGGGGGGAGAGACCCAGTACTTC,CATSRGGGETQYF
TRBJ2-1,-,-,TRBV7-2,12,TGTGCCAGCAGCTTAATGTACTCAGAGCAGTTCTTC,CASSLMYSEQFF
TRBJ2-1,-,-,TRBV23-1,19,TGCGCCAGCAGTCAATCCGTCGGCTCGCGCGGGGCCTCCTACAATGAGCAGTTCTTC,CASSQSVGSRGASYNEQFF
TRBJ2-7,-,-,TRBV7-2,13,TGTGCCAGCAGCCCGGGACAATTCTACGAGCAGTACTTC,CASSPGQFYEQYF
TRBJ1-2,-,-,TRBV10-3,16,TGTGCCATCAGTGGTGGTGGACTCGGATTGGGTGGCGGCTACACCTTC,CAISGGGLGLGGGYTF
TRBJ2-1,-,-,TRBV11-3,14,TGTGCCAGCAGCTCCTACAGGGACTACAATGAGCAGTTCTTC,CASSSYRDYNEQFF
TRBJ2-1,TRBD2,few,TRBV9,16,TGTGCCAGCAGCGCCTCGTGGTCTAGCGGGAGTAATGAGCAGTTCTTC,CASSASWSSGSNEQFF
TRBJ1-1,-,-,TRBV10-3,15,TGTGCCATCAGCGAAAATCAGGGGCGGAACACTGAAGCTTTCTTT,CAISENQGRNTEAFF
TRBJ2-3,TRBD2,-,TRBV7-2,15,TGTGCCAGCAGCCCGATAGCGGGAATTACAGATACGCAGTATTTT,CASSPIAGITDTQYF
TRBJ1-2,-,once,TRBV27,16,TGTGCCAGCAGTTTTTCCAGGGTGAGCTCTAACTATGGCTACACCTTC,CASSFSRVSSNYGYTF
TRBJ1-1,-,-,TRBV2,14,TGTGCCAGCACTCCCCCTTTGGGGCACACTGAAGCTTTCTTT,CASTPPLGHTEAFF
TRBJ1-2,-,-,TRBV19,13,TGTGCCAGTAGTATTCAGGGGCGCTATGGCTACACCTTC,CASSIQGRYGYTF
TRBJ2-1,-,-,TRBV5-1,16,TGCGCCAGCAGCTTAGGTGGGGGGGCGCGAAGGAATGAGCAGTTCTTC,CASSLGGGARRNEQFF
TRBJ2-1,-,-,TRBV7-9,16,TGTTCCAGCAGCTCACTTTCCCCATCCTCCTACAATGAGCAGTTCTTC,CSSSSLSPSSYNEQFF
TRBJ1-2,-,-,TRBV4-3,15,TGCGCCAGCAGCCAAGAAAATCAAGGGAGAAACGGCTACACCTTC,CASSQENQGRNGYTF
TRBJ2-2,TRBD1,-,TRBV6-4,16,TGTGCCAGCAGTGACTCGGACAGGGGGTACACCGGGGAGCTGTTTTTT,CASSDSDRGYTGELFF
TRBJ2-2,TRBD2,-,TRBV9,18,TGTGCCAGCAGCGTATGGTCCTCGGGTAGCGGGGGGTCCGGGGAGCTGTTTTTT,CASSVWSSGSGGSGELFF
TRBJ2-1,-,few,TRBV18,12,TGTGCCAGCTCACCGGTCGGCGGTATCCAGTTCTTC,CASSPVGGIQFF
TRBJ2-7,TRBD2,-,TRBV18,20,TGTGCCAGCTCACCACCTTCCGGGACTAGCGGGAAGGTCCTCTCCTACGAGCAGTACTTC,CASSPPSGTSGKVLSYEQYF
TRBJ1-2,-,-,TRBV10-3,14,TGTGCCATCAGAGTAGAACACGGGAGAGGAGGCTACACCTTC,CAIRVEHGRGGYTF
TRBJ1-2,-,-,TRBV11-2,16,TGTGCCAGCAGCTTAGGTGGTGGGGGGGCTAACTATGGCTACACCTTC,CASSLGGGGANYGYTF
TRBJ1-1,-,-,TRBV18,15,TGTGCCAGCTCACCCTTTACCTCGGGAAGCACTGAAGCTTTCTTT,CASSPFTSGSTEAFF
TRBJ1-5,-,few,TRBV7-9,17,TGTGCCAGCAGCGCCAGCGGGAGGGATTTGAGCAATCAGCCCCAGCATTTT,CASSASGRDLSNQPQHF
TRBJ2-5,TRBD2,few,TRBV5-1,15,TGCGCCAGCAGCTTATTAGCGGGGTTACAAGAGACCCAGTACTTC,CASSLLAGLQETQYF
TRBJ2-3,TRBD2,-,TRBV7-2,16,TGTGCCAGCAGCTTAGAAAGCGGGAGGGGGCCAGATACGCAGTATTTT,CASSLESGRGPDTQYF
TRBJ1-2,TRBD1,-,TRBV7-2,14,TGTGCCAGCAGCTGGGGGGACAGGGTGGCTGGCTACACCTTC,CASSWGDRVAGYTF
TRBJ2-6,-,-,TRBV7-5,15,TGTGCCAGAAGTCGAAGGGGGCCCGGGGCCAACGTCCTGACTTTC,CARSRRGPGANVLTF
TRBJ2-7,-,-,TRBV30,17,TGTGCCTGGAGGTATTCAAACCGGGACACCAGCTCCTACGAGCAGTACTTC,CAWRYSNRDTSSYEQYF
TRBJ2-5,TRBD1,-,TRBV18,14,TGTGCCAGCTCATCTAGCAGGGGGCAAGAGACCCAGTACTTC,CASSSSRGQETQYF
TRBJ2-7,TRBD1,few,TRBV9,13,TGTGCCAGCAGCCCCCAGGGGGCCTACGAGCAGTACTTC,CASSPQGAYEQYF
TRBJ2-1,-,-,TRBV11-3,19,TGTGCCAGCAGCCCCCGAGCTACTAGAACACGCCCGAACGTGGATGAGCAGTTCTTC,CASSPRATRTRPNVDEQFF